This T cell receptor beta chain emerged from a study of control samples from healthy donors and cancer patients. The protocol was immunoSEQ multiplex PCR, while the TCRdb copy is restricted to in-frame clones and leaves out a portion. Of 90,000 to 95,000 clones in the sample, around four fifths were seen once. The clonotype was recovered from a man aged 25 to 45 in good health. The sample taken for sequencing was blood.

CDR3 nucleotide sequence: TGTGCCAGCTCGGGTAACACCGGGGAGCTGTTTTTT. Translation gives CASSGNTGELFF. The chain links TRBV6-5 to TRBJ2-2, with D uncertain. There are 12 residues in the CDR3. The germline CDR1 and CDR2 sequences are MNHEY and SVGAGI. V lost 8 bases and J lost 2, with 6 bases in between.